The clone carrying this T cell receptor beta chain has ten or more counts. This sample was included in a study of regulatory T cells in long-lasting Graves disease. Germline CDR1 MNHNS, CDR2 SASEGT. V lost 6 bases and J lost 0, with 15 bases in between. The CDR3 has 15 amino acids. Time point: newly diagnosed GD, antithyroid drugs for less than 3 months. PBMC RNA served as the TCR library source. For TCR beta, libraries came from iRepertoire HTBI primers and Arm-PCR of CDR3 regions. TCRdb independently ran MiXCR on the multiplex PCR reads; one entry per CDR3 protein. Of 400,000 to 450,000 distinct CDR3 sequences listed, about a sixth are singletons. These sequences were also reported in another study, on T cells in Graves' hyperthyroidism and ophthalmopathy.

The starting material was peripheral blood mononuclear cells (PBMCs), obtained at new diagnosis, from a patient treated with antithyroid drugs. The V and J genes are TRBV6-1 and TRBJ2-7, with a possible D match to TRBD2 (5 bases). The receptor comes from a woman aged 25 to 39 with Graves disease. The CDR3 DNA follows: TGTGCCAGCAGAATCGGGAATAGTGGCTCCTACGAGCAGTACTTC. It encodes CASRIGNSGSYEQYF.